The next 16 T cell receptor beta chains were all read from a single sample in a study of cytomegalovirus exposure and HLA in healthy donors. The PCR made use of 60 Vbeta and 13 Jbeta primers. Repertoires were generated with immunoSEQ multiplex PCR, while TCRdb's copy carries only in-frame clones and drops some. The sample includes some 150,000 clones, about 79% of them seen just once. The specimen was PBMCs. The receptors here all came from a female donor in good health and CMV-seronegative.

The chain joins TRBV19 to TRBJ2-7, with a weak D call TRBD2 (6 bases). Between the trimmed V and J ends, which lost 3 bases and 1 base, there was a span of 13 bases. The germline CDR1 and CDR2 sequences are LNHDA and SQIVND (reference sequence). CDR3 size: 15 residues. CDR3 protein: CASSMALASSYEQYF. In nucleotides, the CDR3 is TGTGCCAGTAGTATGGCGCTAGCGAGTTCCTACGAGCAGTACTTC.

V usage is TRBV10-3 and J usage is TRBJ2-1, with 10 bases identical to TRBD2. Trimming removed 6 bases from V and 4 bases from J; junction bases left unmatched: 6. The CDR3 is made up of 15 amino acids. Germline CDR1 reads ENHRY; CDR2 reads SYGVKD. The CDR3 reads CAIRATSGLYNEQFF. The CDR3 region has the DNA TGTGCCATCAGGGCGACTAGCGGGCTTTACAATGAGCAGTTCTTC.

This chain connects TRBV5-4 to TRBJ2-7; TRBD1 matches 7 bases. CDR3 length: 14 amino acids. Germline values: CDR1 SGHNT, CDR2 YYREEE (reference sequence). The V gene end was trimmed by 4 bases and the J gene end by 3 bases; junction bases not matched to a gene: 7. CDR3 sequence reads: CASSPGQNGYEQYF. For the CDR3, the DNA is TGTGCCAGCAGCCCGGGACAGAATGGCTACGAGCAGTACTTC.

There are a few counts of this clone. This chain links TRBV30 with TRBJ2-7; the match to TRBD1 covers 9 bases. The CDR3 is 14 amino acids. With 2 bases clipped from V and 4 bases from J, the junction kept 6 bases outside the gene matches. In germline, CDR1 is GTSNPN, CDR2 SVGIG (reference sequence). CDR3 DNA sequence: TGTGCCTGGAGTTACAGGGGGCTTGGGTACGAGCAGTACTTC. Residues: CAWSYRGLGYEQYF.

The CDR3 DNA sequence: TGTGCCAGCAAATTTGAGTTCTACACCTTC. Protein sequence: CASKFEFYTF. This sequence joins TRBV19 and TRBJ1-2; D remains unclear. Trimming took 9 bases from V and 10 from J, leaving 12 bases between them. The CDR3 runs to 10 residues. Germline V lookup: CDR1 LNHDA, CDR2 SQIVND (reference sequence). Combining the CDR3 with reference TRBV19 and TRBJ1-2 gives the whole variable domain DGGITQSPKYLFRKEGQNVTLSCEQNLNHDAMYWYRQDPGQGLRLIYYSQIVNDFQKGDIAEGYSVSREKKESFPLTVTSAQKNPTAFYLCASKFEFYTFGSGTRLTVV.

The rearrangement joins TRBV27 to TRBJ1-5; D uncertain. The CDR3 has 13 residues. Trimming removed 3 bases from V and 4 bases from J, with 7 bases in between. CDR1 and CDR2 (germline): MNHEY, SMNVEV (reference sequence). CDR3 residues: CASSLRENQPQHF. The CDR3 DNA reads TGTGCCAGCAGTTTGCGAGAAAATCAGCCCCAGCATTTT.

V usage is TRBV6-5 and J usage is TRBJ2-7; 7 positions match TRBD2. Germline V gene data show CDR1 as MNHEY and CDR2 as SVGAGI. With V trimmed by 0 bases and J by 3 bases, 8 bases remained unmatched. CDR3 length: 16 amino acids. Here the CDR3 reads CASSYSVGLAVYEQYF. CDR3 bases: TGTGCCAGCAGTTACTCGGTGGGCCTAGCGGTCTACGAGCAGTACTTC.

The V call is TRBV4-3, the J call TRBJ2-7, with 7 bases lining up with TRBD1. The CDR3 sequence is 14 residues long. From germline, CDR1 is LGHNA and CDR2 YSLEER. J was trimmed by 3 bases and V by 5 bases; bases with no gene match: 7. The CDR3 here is CASSTRTGDYEQYF. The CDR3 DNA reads TGCGCCAGCAGCACCCGGACAGGCGACTACGAGCAGTACTTC.

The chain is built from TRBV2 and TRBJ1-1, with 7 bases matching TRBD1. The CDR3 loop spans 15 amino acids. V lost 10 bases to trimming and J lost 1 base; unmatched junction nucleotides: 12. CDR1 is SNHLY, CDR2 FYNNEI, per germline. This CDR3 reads CATLPFRGENTEAFF. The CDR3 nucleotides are TGTGCCACTCTTCCATTCAGGGGGGAGAACACTGAAGCTTTCTTT.

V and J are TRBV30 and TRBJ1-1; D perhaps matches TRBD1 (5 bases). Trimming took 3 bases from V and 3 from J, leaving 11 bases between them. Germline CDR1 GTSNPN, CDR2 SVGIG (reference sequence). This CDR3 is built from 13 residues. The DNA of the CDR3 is TGTGCCTGGAGCCGGGGGGGGGACACTGAAGCTTTCTTT. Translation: CAWSRGGDTEAFF.

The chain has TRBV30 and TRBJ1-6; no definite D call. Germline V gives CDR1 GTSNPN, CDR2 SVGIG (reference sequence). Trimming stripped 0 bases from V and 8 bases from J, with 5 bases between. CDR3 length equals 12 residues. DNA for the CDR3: TGTGCCTGGAGTGTACGGGATTCACCCCTCCACTTT. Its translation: CAWSVRDSPLHF.

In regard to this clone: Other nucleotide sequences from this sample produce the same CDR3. CDR3: CASSPPGDRNSYEQYF. The CDR3, as DNA: TGTGCCAGCAGCCCACCCGGGGACAGGAATAGCTACGAGCAGTACTTC. The genes are TRBV5-6 and TRBJ2-7; 8 positions agree with TRBD1. With V trimmed by 4 bases and J by 3 bases, 12 bases remained unmatched. Germline V gives CDR1 SGHDT, CDR2 YYEEEE. The CDR3 runs 16 residues.

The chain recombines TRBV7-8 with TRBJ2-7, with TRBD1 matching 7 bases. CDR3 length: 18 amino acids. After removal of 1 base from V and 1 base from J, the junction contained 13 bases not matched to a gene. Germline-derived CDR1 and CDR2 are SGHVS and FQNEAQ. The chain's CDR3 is CASSLGRLWAGGSYEQYF. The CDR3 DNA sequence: TGTGCCAGCAGCTTAGGGCGGTTGTGGGCAGGGGGATCCTACGAGCAGTACTTC.

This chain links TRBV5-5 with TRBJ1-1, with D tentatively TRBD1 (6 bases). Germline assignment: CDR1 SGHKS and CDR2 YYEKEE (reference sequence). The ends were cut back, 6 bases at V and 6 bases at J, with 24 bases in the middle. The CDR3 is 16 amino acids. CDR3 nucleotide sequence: TGTGCCAGCAATAAGGCTGGTGGGGGCACGTTAGCTGAAGCTTTCTTT. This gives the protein CASNKAGGGTLAEAFF.

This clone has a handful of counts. The DNA for the CDR3 is TGTGCCAGCAGCTTAGCGGCAGGGGAATCGAATGAGCAGTTCTTC. Its protein is CASSLAAGESNEQFF. This rearrangement joins TRBV7-2 to TRBJ2-1, with TRBD1 as a possible D gene (6 bases). The CDR3 length is 15 residues. The germline V gene has CDR1 SGHTA and CDR2 FQGNSA. Trimming cost V 0 bases and J 7 bases, with 13 bases left between them. Complete variable domain (other parts from reference TRBV7-2 and TRBJ2-1): GAGVSQSPSNKVTEKGKDVELRCDPISGHTALYWYRQSLGQGLEFLIYFQGNSAPDKSGLPSDRFSAERTGGSVSTLTIQRTQQEDSAVYLCASSLAAGESNEQFFGPGTRLTVL.

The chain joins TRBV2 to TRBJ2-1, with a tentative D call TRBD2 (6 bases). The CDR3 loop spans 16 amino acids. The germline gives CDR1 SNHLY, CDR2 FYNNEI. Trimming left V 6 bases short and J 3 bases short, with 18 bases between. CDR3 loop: CASRPWTTIVYNEQFF. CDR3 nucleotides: TGTGCCAGCAGGCCCTGGACTACCATTGTCTACAATGAGCAGTTCTTC.